The T cell receptor (beta chain) described here comes from a study of cytomegalovirus exposure and HLA in healthy donors. Vbeta (60) and Jbeta (13) primers were used in the PCR. Here immunoSEQ multiplex PCR was the method, and the copy in TCRdb shows in-frame clones only, minus some. The sample shows around 150,000 clones, about 75% of them seen only once. J was trimmed by 4 bases and V by 4 bases; bases with no gene match: 11. The V gene's germline CDR1 is PRHDT and CDR2 FYEKMQ (reference sequence). The CDR3 contains 17 residues. The chain carries TRBV13 and TRBJ2-2; 8 bases line up with TRBD2. This clonotype was obtained from a woman aged 40 to 50 in good health and CMV-seronegative. Sequenced: PBMCs. CDR3 nucleotides: TGTGCCAGCAGCTCCGGGGGGGCGCCCCTGGGCACCGGGGAGCTGTTTTTT. As protein: CASSSGGAPLGTGELFF.